The 24 T cell receptor beta chains below all came from one sample that was sequenced in a study of blood T cell repertoires in COVID-19 (dated by TCRdb to about 2020). Libraries were built with the immunoSEQ multiplex PCR assay. Entries here come from immuneACCESS through TCRdb and include only in-frame sequences with V and J called. Some clones fail to appear in such tables; in the studies checked, an unresolved V gene covers under half of the shortfall, and the cause of the remainder is unknown. In all, the sample holds tens of thousands of clones, and 65% to 85% of those were seen once. Clones ranked in the top ten supply approximately 7% of the sample. Source material: peripheral blood. These receptors were collected from a man in his sixties with acute or convalescent COVID-19.

Only one count was recorded for this clone. The V and J genes are TRBV7-9 and TRBJ2-3, with 11 bases matching TRBD2. CDR3 size: 16 residues. CDR1 is SEHNR and CDR2 is FQNEAQ in the germline V gene (reference sequence). The V segment lost 0 bases and the J segment 4 bases; nucleotides outside the gene matches: 3. CDR3 residues: CASSLALAGGSDTQYF. Here the CDR3 DNA reads TGTGCCAGCAGCTTAGCCCTAGCGGGGGGTTCAGATACGCAGTATTTT.

Remarks on this clone: Relative to the germline gene, one junction end is altered; a read error may explain this. V and J are TRBV2 and TRBJ2-6, with 8 bases lining up with TRBD2. Germline V gene data show CDR1 as SNHLY and CDR2 as FYNNEI. The CDR3 covers 22 residues. The CDR3 sequence is CGSGGTVGYRGHMNSGANVLTF. In DNA, the CDR3 is TGTGGCAGCGGGGGCACGGTTGGGTACCGGGGACACATGAACTCTGGGGCCAACGTCCTGACTTTC.

The chain couples TRBV19 to TRBJ1-1; D call uncertain. The length of the CDR3 is 12 residues. CDR1 is LNHDA and CDR2 is SQIVND in the germline V gene (reference sequence). Deletions cut 5 bases from V and 3 bases from J, with 7 bases between. The CDR3 DNA is TGTGCCAGTAGTCCCCAGGACACTGAAGCTTTCTTT. This gives the protein CASSPQDTEAFF.

This clone was seen a single time. V is TRBV7-6 and J is TRBJ2-3; the match to TRBD1 covers 8 bases. Germline V gene data show CDR1 as SGHVS and CDR2 as FNYEAQ. This CDR3 comprises 14 residues. The V gene end was trimmed by 5 bases and the J gene end by 5 bases; junction bases not matched to a gene: 6. As DNA, the CDR3 is TGTGCCAGCAGCCTCGGACAGGGAAGAGATACGCAGTATTTT. This sequence encodes CASSLGQGRDTQYF.

The chain is built from TRBV2 and TRBJ1-1, with a weak D call TRBD1 (6 bases). This CDR3 is 16 amino acids long. Per the germline V gene, CDR1 is SNHLY and CDR2 is FYNNEI. V lost 4 bases and J lost 3, with 18 bases in between. The CDR3, as DNA: TGTGCCAGCAGTGTTTGGGACAACGATATGGACACTGAAGCTTTCTTT. It translates to CASSVWDNDMDTEAFF.

The chain joins TRBV7-6 to TRBJ1-6; tentatively, D is TRBD1 (6 bases). CDR3 length: 17 amino acids. Germline V lookup: CDR1 SGHVS, CDR2 FNYEAQ. Trimming stripped 1 base from V and 6 bases from J, with 16 bases between. The CDR3: CASSLVQGYAPNSPLHF. The CDR3 DNA is TGTGCCAGCAGCTTAGTCCAGGGGTATGCCCCTAATTCACCCCTCCACTTT.

CDR3 in DNA: TGCGCCAGCAGCTTGCCCACAGGAACAGGGGGCACTGAAGCTTTCTTT. It translates to CASSLPTGTGGTEAFF. The chain carries TRBV5-1 and TRBJ1-1; 8 bases align to TRBD1. There are 16 residues in the CDR3. V lost 1 base, J lost 4 bases, and 9 bases stayed unmatched. CDR1 is SGHRS, CDR2 YFSETQ, per germline. Looking up the rest from reference TRBV5-1 and TRBJ1-1 gives the full variable domain: KAGVTQTPRYLIKTRGQQVTLSCSPISGHRSVSWYQQTPGQGLQFLFEYFSETQRNKGNFPGRFSGRQFSNSRSEMNVSTLELGDSALYLCASSLPTGTGGTEAFFGQGTRLTVV.

This rearrangement joins TRBV5-1 to TRBJ2-3, with a possible D match to TRBD1 (5 bases). V dropped 4 bases and J dropped 4 bases, with 13 bases sitting between them. Germline assignment: CDR1 SGHRS and CDR2 YFSETQ. There are 14 residues in the CDR3. CDR3 amino acids: CASSGQGSPDTQYF. CDR3 nucleotides: TGCGCCAGCAGCGGGCAGGGTAGTCCAGATACGCAGTATTTT.

The chain joins TRBV30 to TRBJ1-1, with D possibly matching TRBD1 (5 bases). Trimming cost V 0 bases and J 0 bases, with 8 bases left between them. Per germline, CDR1 GTSNPN and CDR2 SVGIG (reference sequence). This CDR3 has 14 residues. The CDR3 DNA is TGTGCCTGGAGTGTACGGGGGGTGAACACTGAAGCTTTCTTT. It yields the protein CAWSVRGVNTEAFF.

This clone occurred once. V is TRBV11-2 and J is TRBJ1-5; D is uncertain. V was trimmed by 1 base and J by 4 bases, leaving 5 bases between them. This CDR3 region has 13 residues. CDR1 SGHAT and CDR2 FQNNGV come from the germline V gene. CDR3: CASSLAGNQPQHF. The CDR3, as DNA: TGTGCCAGCAGCTTAGCGGGGAATCAGCCCCAGCATTTT.

The chain joins TRBV11-2 to TRBJ2-1; 7 bases are shared with TRBD1. V trimming: 2 bases; J trimming: 5 bases; junction bases outside the gene matches: 3. Germline CDR1 SGHAT, CDR2 FQNNGV. The CDR3 runs 14 residues. CDR3 nucleotide sequence: TGTGCCAGCAGCTTACGGGACAGCCACAATGAGCAGTTCTTC. Translated, it gives CASSLRDSHNEQFF.

About this clone: The same CDR3 arises from other DNA sequences in this sample as well. This chain joins TRBV5-1 and TRBJ2-5; 7 bases are a match to TRBD1. CDR3 length equals 14 residues. The trim removed 5 bases at V and 1 base at J, leaving 5 bases unmatched. Germline CDR1 SGHRS, CDR2 YFSETQ. The CDR3 DNA reads TGCGCCAGCAGTCCAACAGGGGCCCAAGAGACCCAGTACTTC. Translated: CASSPTGAQETQYF. The entire variable domain, with the rest obtained from reference TRBV5-1 and TRBJ2-5, is as follows: KAGVTQTPRYLIKTRGQQVTLSCSPISGHRSVSWYQQTPGQGLQFLFEYFSETQRNKGNFPGRFSGRQFSNSRSEMNVSTLELGDSALYLCASSPTGAQETQYFGPGTRLLVL.

The chain recombines TRBV6-5 with TRBJ2-7, with a possible D match to TRBD1 (5 bases). Between the trimmed V and J ends, which lost 6 bases and 2 bases, there was a span of 17 bases. The CDR3 length is 15 residues. Germline V CDR1 and CDR2: MNHEY, SVGAGI. The CDR3 DNA reads TGTGCCAGCAGCGACCCCAGGGAAACCACCTACGAGCAGTACTTC. Amino acids: CASSDPRETTYEQYF.

The chain uses TRBV6-5 and TRBJ1-2, with TRBD1 matching 8 bases. Germline values: CDR1 MNHEY, CDR2 SVGAGI. The V gene end was trimmed by 7 bases and the J gene end by 5 bases; junction bases not matched to a gene: 0. This CDR3 has 11 residues. In nucleotides, the CDR3 is TGTGCCAGCAACAGGGGGTATGGCTACACCTTC. Translating gives CASNRGYGYTF.

This chain links TRBV9 with TRBJ2-7; the match to TRBD1 covers 7 bases. Germline loops: CDR1 SGDLS, CDR2 YYNGEE. The length of the CDR3 is 15 residues. The V gene end was trimmed by 0 bases and the J gene end by 2 bases; junction bases not matched to a gene: 5. This CDR3 is CASSVEEGATYEQYF. Written as DNA, the CDR3 is TGTGCCAGCAGCGTAGAAGAGGGGGCCACCTACGAGCAGTACTTC.

The chain recombines TRBV5-4 with TRBJ2-5, with D maybe TRBD1 (6 bases). This CDR3 spans 15 amino acids. With 7 bases removed from V and 1 base from J, the gap between germline ends came to 17 bases. Germline V gene sequence: CDR1 SGHNT, CDR2 YYREEE (reference sequence). This CDR3 reads CASSPGQLLQETQYF. DNA of the CDR3: TGTGCCAGCTCGCCAGGACAGCTCCTCCAAGAGACCCAGTACTTC.

The chain joins TRBV29-1 to TRBJ1-3; 9 positions agree with TRBD1. The CDR3 is made up of 13 amino acids. Germline V gives CDR1 SQVTM, CDR2 ANQGSEA. The V and J ends lost 7 bases and 2 bases, in that order; junction bases with no gene match: 3. The CDR3 sequence: CSARQGAGNTIYF. CDR3 DNA sequence: TGCAGCGCCCGACAGGGGGCTGGAAACACCATATATTTT.

The chain is built from TRBV25-1 and TRBJ1-1, with 7 bases fitting TRBD1. This CDR3 is built from 14 residues. Germline loops: CDR1 MGHDK, CDR2 SYGVNS. With V trimmed by 5 bases and J by 8 bases, 11 bases remained unmatched. CDR3 protein: CASSRPGGGQEAFF. For the CDR3, the DNA is TGTGCCAGCAGTCGGCCAGGGGGTGGGCAAGAAGCTTTCTTT.

The J gene is TRBJ2-5, the V gene TRBV15; TRBD2 agrees at 12 bases. Per germline, CDR1 LNHNV and CDR2 YYDKDF (reference sequence). V dropped 0 bases and J dropped 6; count of bases not matched to a gene: 8. This CDR3 has 17 residues. DNA of the CDR3: TGTGCCACCAGCAGAGATAAAGAACTAGCGGGGGGTAAGACCCAGTACTTC. Encoded protein: CATSRDKELAGGKTQYF.

J is TRBJ1-1 and V is TRBV6-6; TRBD1 matches at 7 bases. Looked up from germline, CDR1 is MNHNY and CDR2 is SVGAGI (reference sequence). The CDR3 is 13 amino acids. Trimming took 8 bases from V and 1 from J; bases not matched to a gene: 4. The CDR3 sequence: CASRTGENTEAFF. CDR3 in DNA: TGTGCCAGCCGGACAGGAGAGAACACTGAAGCTTTCTTT.

The chain uses TRBV9 and TRBJ2-7, with 7 nucleotides matching TRBD2. V shed 4 bases and J 9 bases; nucleotides not matched to a gene: 16. From germline, CDR1 is SGDLS and CDR2 YYNGEE. The CDR3 extends over 15 amino acids. CDR3 sequence reads: CASSPSGDYLRGQYF. CDR3 DNA: TGTGCCAGCAGCCCCTCCGGGGACTACCTACGAGGGCAGTACTTC.

The chain uses TRBV12-5 and TRBJ2-7; D is uncertain. The CDR3 covers 11 residues. Deletions cut 6 bases from V and 3 bases from J, with 6 bases between. The germline gives CDR1 LGHNT, CDR2 FRNRAP. CDR3 protein: CASGQRYEQYF. For the CDR3, the DNA is TGTGCTAGTGGGCAGCGCTACGAGCAGTACTTC. The full variable domain, with the rest looked up from reference TRBV12-5 and TRBJ2-7, is DARVTQTPRHKVTEMGQEVTMRCQPILGHNTVFWYRQTMMQGLELLAYFRNRAPLDDSGMPKDRFSAEMPDATLATLKIQPSEPRDSAVYFCASGQRYEQYFGPGTRLTVT.

The V gene is TRBV6-5, the J gene TRBJ1-3; 9 positions agree with TRBD1. There are 16 residues in the CDR3. Germline V gives CDR1 MNHEY, CDR2 SVGAGI. V was clipped by 3 bases and J by 4 bases; unmatched bases: 7. CDR3 residues: CASSYDSGTGGNTIYF. CDR3 bases: TGTGCCAGCAGTTATGACTCCGGGACAGGGGGAAACACCATATATTTT.

V and J are TRBV6-1 and TRBJ1-2; TRBD1 agrees at 7 bases. J was trimmed by 4 bases and V by 0 bases; bases with no gene match: 5. The CDR3 is 15 amino acids. Per germline, CDR1 MNHNS and CDR2 SASEGT. The chain's CDR3 is CASSEAEAGGYGYTF. The CDR3 nucleotides are TGTGCCAGCAGTGAAGCCGAGGCAGGGGGCTATGGCTACACCTTC.